These 25 T cell receptor beta chains share one sample of origin, sequenced in a study of early T cells in non-severe SARS-CoV-2 infection. TCRdb analysed the 5' RACE reads with MiXCR anew, one entry per CDR3 protein. The sample records about 63,000 distinct CDR3 sequences, 13% being singletons. The sequenced sample was whole blood. Source of these receptors: an adult who was a healthcare worker with PCR-confirmed SARS-CoV-2 infection or an uninfected control (not recorded which).

This clonotype was picked up a small number of times. The rearrangement uses TRBV25-1 and TRBJ1-2; D is unresolved. The CDR3 runs 14 residues. The germline V gene has CDR1 MGHDK and CDR2 SYGVNS. The V gene lost 4 bases and the J gene lost 4 bases, with 13 bases spanning the gap. In DNA, the CDR3 is TGTGCCAGCAGTGCTCAGGATCGGTTCTATGGCTACACCTTC. This gives the protein CASSAQDRFYGYTF.

The rearrangement joins TRBV12-3 or TRBV12-4 to TRBJ2-7; D unclear. The CDR3 sequence is 13 residues long. V was pared by 1 base and J by 2 bases, with 6 bases between. The CDR3 sequence: CASSLGRAYEQYF. The CDR3 coding sequence is TGTGCCAGCAGTTTAGGCAGAGCCTACGAGCAGTACTTC.

The chain joins TRBV27 to TRBJ1-6, with D hard to call. The CDR3 runs 13 residues. V lost 4 bases and J 9 bases, leaving 10 bases between the germline ends. Germline lookup yields CDR1 MNHEY and CDR2 SMNVEV (reference sequence). CDR3 bases: TGTGCCAGCAGTTCGGAGGCGTTTTCACCCCTCCACTTT. Protein product: CASSSEAFSPLHF.

This chain links TRBV6-4 with TRBJ1-5; 8 bases are shared with TRBD1. V dropped 8 bases and J dropped 5; count of bases not matched to a gene: 5. This CDR3 has 13 residues. Germline values: CDR1 MRHNA, CDR2 SNTAGT. CDR3 protein: CASSTGADQPQHF. In DNA, the CDR3 is TGTGCCAGCTCGACAGGGGCCGATCAGCCCCAGCATTTT.

The gene calls are TRBV29-1 and TRBJ2-3, with 9 nucleotides matching TRBD1. The V gene's germline CDR1 is SQVTM and CDR2 ANQGSEA. The CDR3 sequence is 13 residues long. Losses at the gene ends were 7 bases for V and 4 bases for J; bases not matched to a gene: 6. The CDR3 bases are TGCAGCGGGCACAGGGGGCCGGCAGATACGCAGTATTTT. This translates into CSGHRGPADTQYF.

This clonotype showed up many times. The chain couples TRBV7-9 to TRBJ1-2; no reliable D call. CDR1 and CDR2 (germline): SEHNR, FQNEAQ (reference sequence). There are 14 residues in the CDR3. Trimming took off 1 base at V and 4 bases at J, with 10 bases between the two ends. CDR3 in amino acids: CASSLEASTYGYTF. CDR3 sequence (DNA): TGTGCCAGCAGCTTAGAAGCCTCTACCTATGGCTACACCTTC.

This clonotype was seen repeatedly, ten times or more. The chain links TRBV20-1 to TRBJ2-1, with no clear D. V was pared by 3 bases and J by 0 bases, with 9 bases between. Germline CDR1 and CDR2: DFQATT and SNEGSKA (reference sequence). The CDR3 covers 14 residues. The CDR3 nucleotides are TGCAGTGCTAGGCCGTGGAACTCCTACAATGAGCAGTTCTTC. It yields the protein CSARPWNSYNEQFF.

A few counts support this clonotype. This rearrangement joins TRBV6-6 to TRBJ2-7, with 7 bases matching TRBD1. The CDR3 totals 15 residues. In germline, CDR1 is MNHNY, CDR2 SVGAGI (reference sequence). The V and J ends lost 8 bases and 4 bases, in that order; junction bases with no gene match: 14. The DNA for the CDR3 is TGTGCCAGCTTCCCCTCTGGCAGGGGGATATACGAGCAGTACTTC. The encoded protein is CASFPSGRGIYEQYF.

This clonotype was found many times. The rearrangement joins TRBV5-1 to TRBJ2-7; tentative D call: TRBD1 (5 bases). The CDR3 spans 11 residues. Trimming stripped 5 bases from V and 5 bases from J, with 8 bases between. Germline V lookup: CDR1 SGHRS, CDR2 YFSETQ. For the CDR3, the DNA is TGCGCCAGCAGTCTCAGGGACGAGCAGTACTTC. This sequence encodes CASSLRDEQYF.

This clonotype was detected many times. V and J are TRBV11-2 and TRBJ2-1; D may match TRBD1 or TRBD2 (6 bases each). CDR3 length: 16 residues. V gave up 5 bases and J gave up 8 bases, with 22 bases separating them. The germline V gene has CDR1 SGHAT and CDR2 FQNNGV. The CDR3 DNA reads TGTGCCAGCAGCCTCCTCACCCTAGCACGGGGGCATGAGCAGTTCTTC. Translating gives CASSLLTLARGHEQFF.

This clonotype was counted many times. The genes are TRBV20-1 and TRBJ2-4; 7 positions agree with TRBD1. The CDR3 runs 13 residues. Germline V gene sequence: CDR1 DFQATT, CDR2 SNEGSKA (reference sequence). Trimming at V came to 6 bases and at J to 7 bases, leaving 9 bases not matched to a gene. The CDR3 region has the DNA TGCAGTGCCCCGAACAGGGGCCTTAACATTCAGTACTTC. Translated, it gives CSAPNRGLNIQYF.

This clonotype was seen a few times. V gene TRBV6-6 combines with J gene TRBJ2-7; D remains unclear. Trimming took off 2 bases at V and 2 bases at J, with 7 bases between the two ends. The CDR3 has 13 amino acids. The germline CDR1 and CDR2 sequences are MNHNY and SVGAGI (reference sequence). The CDR3 is CASSYDITYEQYF. The CDR3 DNA reads as TGTGCCAGCAGTTACGATATCACCTACGAGCAGTACTTC.

This clonotype was seen more than once but under ten times. The chain employs TRBV6-2 or TRBV6-3 and TRBJ2-7; 11 nucleotides align to TRBD1. J was trimmed by 3 bases and V by 2 bases; bases with no gene match: 3. In germline, CDR1 is MNHEY, CDR2 SVGEGT. The CDR3 extends over 15 amino acids. The CDR3 nucleotides read TGTGCCAGCAGTTACGGGACAGGGGGGCTCTACGAGCAGTACTTC. This translates into CASSYGTGGLYEQYF.

The chain joins TRBV18 to TRBJ1-5, with 9 bases lining up with TRBD1. Unmatched junction bases numbered 4, after V lost 2 bases and J lost 2 bases. CDR1 and CDR2 from the germline V gene are KGHSH and LQKENI. The CDR3 is 16 amino acids. This CDR3 reads CASSPTGGVGNQPQHF. The CDR3 DNA follows: TGTGCCAGCTCACCAACAGGGGGCGTCGGCAATCAGCCCCAGCATTTT.

This clonotype was detected many times. The chain links TRBV7-9 to TRBJ1-1, with D perhaps matching TRBD1 (5 bases). The germline V and J ends were trimmed by 5 bases and 2 bases, with 12 bases remaining between them. The CDR3 consists of 14 residues. The germline CDR1 and CDR2 sequences are SEHNR and FQNEAQ (reference sequence). CDR3 nucleotides: TGTGCCAGCAGCGATCGGGGCCTCAACACTGAAGCTTTCTTT. Encoded protein: CASSDRGLNTEAFF.

V and J are TRBV12-3 or TRBV12-4 and TRBJ2-7, with D possibly being TRBD1 (6 bases). Trimming left V 0 bases short and J 5 bases short, with 14 bases between. The CDR3 is 15 amino acids. The CDR3 DNA is TGTGCCAGCAGTTTAGCCCCTGGACAGCCCCACGAGCAGTACTTC. Translated, it gives CASSLAPGQPHEQYF.

Many counts were recorded for this clonotype. The chain joins TRBV3-1 to TRBJ1-6; no definite D call. The CDR3 length is 14 residues. The V gene lost 0 bases and the J gene lost 9 bases, with 9 bases spanning the gap. Germline CDR1 is LGHDT and CDR2 is YNNKEL (reference sequence). This CDR3 is CASSQEVGFSPLHF. The CDR3, as DNA: TGTGCCAGCAGCCAAGAGGTCGGGTTTTCACCCCTCCACTTT.

Many counts were recorded for this clonotype. This chain joins TRBV29-1 and TRBJ2-2, with D tentatively TRBD1 (7 bases). The CDR3 totals 16 residues. Trimming stripped 2 bases from V and 6 bases from J, with 19 bases between. Germline values: CDR1 SQVTM, CDR2 ANQGSEA. CDR3: CSVEKRQGWEAGELFF. In DNA, the CDR3 is TGCAGCGTTGAAAAACGACAGGGATGGGAGGCCGGGGAGCTGTTTTTT.

Of note for this clonotype: It may be a read error: a sequence one base away is much more abundant. The rearrangement uses TRBV14 and TRBJ2-5, with 12 bases fitting TRBD2. The V gene end was trimmed by 1 base and the J gene end by 7 bases; junction bases not matched to a gene: 10. Germline values: CDR1 SGHDN, CDR2 FVKESK. There are 17 residues in the CDR3. In nucleotides, the CDR3 is TGTGCCAGCAGCCAAGCCCGGCTAGCGGGGGGGACTAGGACCCAGTACTTC. It specifies CASSQARLAGGTRTQYF. Looking up the rest from reference TRBV14 and TRBJ2-5 gives the full variable domain: EAGVTQFPSHSVIEKGQTVTLRCDPISGHDNLYWYRRVMGKEIKFLLHFVKESKQDESGMPNNRFLAERTGGTYSTLKVQPAELEDSGVYFCASSQARLAGGTRTQYFGPGTRLLVL.

This clonotype has at least ten counts. V gene TRBV6-6 combines with J gene TRBJ1-2; 12 nucleotides match TRBD1. The V gene end was trimmed by 2 bases and the J gene end by 4 bases; junction bases not matched to a gene: 14. Looked up from germline, CDR1 is MNHNY and CDR2 is SVGAGI (reference sequence). CDR3 size: 19 residues. CDR3 protein: CASSYIGGTGGRPGYGYTF. CDR3 sequence (DNA): TGTGCCAGCAGTTACATCGGCGGGACAGGGGGCAGACCGGGCTATGGCTACACCTTC.

This clonotype was counted many times. The chain uses TRBV2 and TRBJ1-1, with a possible D match to TRBD1 (6 bases). Trimming stripped 3 bases from V and 5 bases from J, with 10 bases between. The CDR3 is made up of 13 amino acids. CDR1 is SNHLY and CDR2 is FYNNEI in the germline V gene. CDR3 sequence: CASSEGARTEAFF. CDR3 nucleotide sequence: TGTGCCAGCAGTGAGGGGGCGCGGACTGAAGCTTTCTTT.

This clonotype was detected many times. The gene calls are TRBV7-9 and TRBJ1-1, with D tentatively TRBD1 (6 bases). This CDR3 is built from 12 residues. Trimming took off 5 bases at V and 5 bases at J, with 9 bases between the two ends. The V gene's germline CDR1 is SEHNR and CDR2 FQNEAQ (reference sequence). CDR3: CASSPGVTEAFF. The CDR3 coding sequence is TGTGCCAGCAGCCCAGGGGTGACTGAAGCTTTCTTT.

Points on this clonotype: This may arise from a read error, as a much more abundant clone is one base away. This is likely a read error, given that the CDR3 carries no conserved phenylalanine or tryptophan at its end. The rearrangement links TRBV11-2 to TRBJ1-6, with D possibly matching TRBD1 (5 bases). The CDR3 runs to 15 residues. Looked up from germline, CDR1 is SGHAT and CDR2 is FQNNGV. V was pared by 1 base and J by 5 bases, with 9 bases between. The CDR3 loop reads CASSLGQRNNSPLHS. CDR3 DNA: TGTGCCAGCAGCTTAGGACAGAGAAATAATTCACCCCTCCACTCT.

This clonotype turned up a few times. This rearrangement joins TRBV6-1 to TRBJ1-1, with D possibly TRBD1 on 5 matching bases. The CDR3 is 14 amino acids. Trimming pared 7 bases from V and 3 bases from J, leaving 15 bases between. Germline values: CDR1 MNHNS, CDR2 SASEGT. The CDR3 loop is CASNRGPLDTEAFF. In DNA form, the CDR3 reads TGTGCCAGCAACCGGGGCCCCTTGGACACTGAAGCTTTCTTT.

J is TRBJ2-7 and V is TRBV6-8; D uncertain. Deletions cut 5 bases from V and 7 bases from J, with 18 bases between. The germline V gene encodes CDR1 MNHGY and CDR2 SAAAGT. The CDR3 is 14 amino acids. DNA for the CDR3: TGTGCCAGCAGTAATCCTGGACCGGCCTTTGAGCAGTACTTC. Translated, it gives CASSNPGPAFEQYF.